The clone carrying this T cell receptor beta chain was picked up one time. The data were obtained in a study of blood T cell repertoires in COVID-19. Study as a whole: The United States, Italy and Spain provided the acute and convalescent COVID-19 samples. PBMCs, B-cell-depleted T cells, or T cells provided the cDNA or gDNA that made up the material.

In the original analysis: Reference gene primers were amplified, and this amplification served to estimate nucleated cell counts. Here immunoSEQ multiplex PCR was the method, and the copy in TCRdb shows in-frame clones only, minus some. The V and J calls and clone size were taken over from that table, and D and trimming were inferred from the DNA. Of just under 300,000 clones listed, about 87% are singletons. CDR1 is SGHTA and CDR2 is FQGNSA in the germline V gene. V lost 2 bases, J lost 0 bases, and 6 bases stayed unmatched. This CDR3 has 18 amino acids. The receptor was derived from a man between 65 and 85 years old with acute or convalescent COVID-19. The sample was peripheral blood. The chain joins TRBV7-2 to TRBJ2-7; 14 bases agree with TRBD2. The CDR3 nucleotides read TGTGCCAGCAGCTTATCCCGGGGACTAGCGGGGGCCTCCTACGAGCAGTACTTC. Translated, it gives CASSLSRGLAGASYEQYF.